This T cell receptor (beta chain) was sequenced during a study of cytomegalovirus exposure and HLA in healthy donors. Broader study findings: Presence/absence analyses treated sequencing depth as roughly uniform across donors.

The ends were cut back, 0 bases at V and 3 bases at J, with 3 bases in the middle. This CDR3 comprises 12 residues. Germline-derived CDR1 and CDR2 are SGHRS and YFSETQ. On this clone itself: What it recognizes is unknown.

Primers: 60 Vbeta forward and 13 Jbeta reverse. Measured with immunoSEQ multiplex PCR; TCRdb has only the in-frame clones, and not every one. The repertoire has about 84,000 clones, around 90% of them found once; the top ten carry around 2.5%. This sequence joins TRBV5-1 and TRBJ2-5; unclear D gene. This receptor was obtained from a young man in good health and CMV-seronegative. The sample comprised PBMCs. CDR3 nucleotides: TGCGCCAGCAGCTTGGTAGAAGAGACCCAGTACTTC. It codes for CASSLVEETQYF.